These T cell receptor beta chains were read from a single sample in a study of blood T cell repertoires in COVID-19. Produced via immunoSEQ multiplex PCR; TCRdb's table is partial and in-frame only. Of under 500,000 clones listed, about 90% are singletons. Sequenced: PBMCs or T cells enriched from blood (not recorded which). Every receptor here comes from a woman under 30 with acute COVID-19. Each CDR3 is given with its conserved first and last residue. Each record gives: clone size, V gene, CDR3 length, J gene, D gene, CDR3 protein, CDR3 DNA. D genes are given only for firm matches. Not all rows give a size; the values are once, few, many and, for expanded clones, a class.

size: -
V: TRBV11-2
length: 13
J: TRBJ1-1
D: -
CDR3: CASSFSLGVEAFF
DNA: TGTGCCAGCAGCTTTTCTTTAGGGGTGGAAGCTTTCTTT

size: -
V: TRBV28
length: 12
J: TRBJ2-7
D: -
CDR3: CASSPYYYEQYF
DNA: TGTGCCAGCAGTCCCTATTACTACGAGCAGTACTTC

size: -
V: TRBV10-1
length: 14
J: TRBJ1-6
D: -
CDR3: CASSTGGVPSPLHF
DNA: TGCGCCAGCTCAACCGGCGGGGTTCCGTCACCCCTCCACTTT

size: -
V: TRBV28
length: 14
J: TRBJ1-2
D: -
CDR3: CASSIDRAVYGYTF
DNA: TGTGCCAGCAGCATTGACAGAGCAGTCTATGGCTACACCTTC

size: -
V: TRBV5-1
length: 15
J: TRBJ2-3
D: -
CDR3: CASSFSGGRTDTQYF
DNA: TGCGCCAGCAGCTTTTCAGGAGGGCGCACAGATACGCAGTATTTT

size: -
V: TRBV5-5
length: 17
J: TRBJ1-2
D: TRBD1
CDR3: CASSLSVGYRGSAGYTF
DNA: TGTGCCAGCAGCTTGTCCGTCGGGTACAGGGGATCGGCCGGCTACACCTTC

size: -
V: TRBV13
length: 13
J: TRBJ2-6
D: -
CDR3: CASRTTGANVLTF
DNA: TGTGCCAGCCGGACAACTGGGGCCAACGTCCTGACTTTC

size: -
V: TRBV11-3
length: 14
J: TRBJ2-3
D: TRBD1
CDR3: CASSLSTGVDTQYF
DNA: TGTGCCAGCAGCTTAAGCACAGGGGTAGATACGCAGTATTTT

size: once
V: TRBV3-1/TRBV3-2
length: 15
J: TRBJ2-7
D: TRBD1
CDR3: CASSYTGTGGKEQYF
DNA: TGTGCCAGCAGCTACACCGGGACAGGGGGTAAGGAGCAGTACTTC

size: -
V: TRBV19
length: 15
J: TRBJ1-2
D: -
CDR3: CASRAGANINYGYTF
DNA: TGTGCCAGTAGAGCGGGGGCGAACATAAACTATGGCTACACCTTC

size: -
V: TRBV28
length: 17
J: TRBJ1-4
D: -
CDR3: CASSRQPFMELREKLFF
DNA: TGTGCCAGCAGTCGCCAGCCATTCATGGAGTTAAGGGAAAAACTGTTTTTT

size: -
V: TRBV30
length: 14
J: TRBJ2-3
D: -
CDR3: CAWSVSYVTDTQYF
DNA: TGTGCCTGGAGTGTTAGTTACGTCACAGATACGCAGTATTTT

size: -
V: TRBV7-6
length: 16
J: TRBJ2-2
D: -
CDR3: CASSYVRGEDTGELFF
DNA: TGTGCCAGCAGCTATGTTCGAGGGGAGGACACCGGGGAGCTGTTTTTT

size: -
V: TRBV29-1
length: 12
J: TRBJ2-7
D: -
CDR3: CSVEPGNGEQYF
DNA: TGCAGCGTTGAGCCCGGGAATGGGGAGCAGTACTTC

size: -
V: TRBV19
length: 12
J: TRBJ2-3
D: -
CDR3: CASNPGTDTQYF
DNA: TGTGCCAGTAATCCAGGCACAGATACGCAGTATTTT

size: -
V: TRBV24-1
length: 15
J: TRBJ2-3
D: TRBD1
CDR3: CATSDPTGARDTQYF
DNA: TGTGCCACCAGTGATCCGACAGGGGCGAGAGATACGCAGTATTTT

size: -
V: TRBV28
length: 11
J: TRBJ2-7
D: -
CDR3: CASSLAYEQYF
DNA: TGTGCCAGCAGTCTAGCTTACGAGCAGTACTTC

size: -
V: TRBV6-5
length: 14
J: TRBJ1-6
D: TRBD1
CDR3: CASSRTGLNVALHF
DNA: TGTGCCAGCAGCCGGACAGGTCTTAATGTTGCCCTCCACTTT

size: -
V: TRBV3-1/TRBV3-2
length: 13
J: TRBJ1-2
D: -
CDR3: CASSLRQDYGYTF
DNA: TGTGCCAGCAGCCTTCGACAGGACTATGGCTACACCTTC

size: -
V: TRBV11-2
length: 11
J: TRBJ2-7
D: -
CDR3: CASRSVSEQYF
DNA: TGTGCCAGCCGCTCGGTATCCGAGCAGTACTTC

size: -
V: TRBV19
length: 15
J: TRBJ1-1
D: -
CDR3: CASSIRHITNTEAFF
DNA: TGTGCCAGTAGTATACGACATATCACTAACACTGAAGCTTTCTTT

size: few
V: TRBV21-1
length: 14
J: TRBJ1-1
D: -
CDR3: CASSPDDRAPEAFF
DNA: TGTGCCAGCAGCCCTGATGACAGGGCCCCTGAAGCTTTCTTT

size: -
V: TRBV4-1
length: 14
J: TRBJ1-6
D: -
CDR3: CASSQEQGDSPLHF
DNA: TGCGCCAGCAGCCAAGAACAGGGTGATTCACCCCTCCACTTT

size: -
V: TRBV19
length: 15
J: TRBJ1-2
D: TRBD1
CDR3: CASTGGQANNYGYTF
DNA: TGTGCCAGTACCGGAGGACAGGCCAATAACTATGGCTACACCTTC

size: -
V: TRBV27
length: 13
J: TRBJ1-1
D: TRBD1
CDR3: CASSLTGRTEAFF
DNA: TGTGCCAGCAGTTTGACAGGGCGCACTGAAGCTTTCTTT

size: -
V: TRBV7-2
length: 15
J: TRBJ2-7
D: -
CDR3: CASSLQAGRGYEQYF
DNA: TGTGCCAGCAGCTTACAGGCAGGTCGGGGCTACGAGCAGTACTTC

size: -
V: TRBV9
length: 14
J: TRBJ2-5
D: -
CDR3: CASSVEGGQETQYF
DNA: TGTGCCAGCAGCGTAGAAGGAGGACAAGAGACCCAGTACTTC

size: few
V: TRBV5-1
length: 15
J: TRBJ2-7
D: -
CDR3: CASSLDSLSSYEQYF
DNA: TGCGCCAGCAGCCTGGACAGTTTAAGCTCCTACGAGCAGTACTTC

size: -
V: TRBV19
length: 10
J: TRBJ2-3
D: TRBD2
CDR3: CASGGASQYF
DNA: TGTGCCAGCGGGGGGGCGTCGCAGTATTTT

size: -
V: TRBV28
length: 14
J: TRBJ1-6
D: -
CDR3: CASVPTGYNSPLHF
DNA: TGTGCCAGCGTCCCAACAGGGTATAATTCACCCCTCCACTTT

size: -
V: TRBV7-2
length: 16
J: TRBJ2-1
D: TRBD2
CDR3: CASSSGRLAGVLEQFF
DNA: TGTGCCAGCAGCTCCGGGAGACTAGCGGGGGTTTTGGAGCAGTTCTTC

size: -
V: TRBV29-1
length: 13
J: TRBJ1-1
D: -
CDR3: CSVDEAMNTEAFF
DNA: TGCAGCGTTGATGAGGCGATGAACACTGAAGCTTTCTTT

size: few
V: TRBV29-1
length: 12
J: TRBJ1-1
D: -
CDR3: CSVWSGNTEAFF
DNA: TGCAGCGTTTGGTCGGGGAACACTGAAGCTTTCTTT

size: -
V: TRBV9
length: 17
J: TRBJ2-7
D: -
CDR3: CASSVGSSASKTYEQYF
DNA: TGTGCCAGCAGCGTAGGAAGTAGCGCATCAAAAACCTACGAGCAGTACTTC

size: once
V: TRBV5-4
length: 16
J: TRBJ1-6
D: -
CDR3: CASSWLGHSVNSPLHF
DNA: TGTGCCAGCAGCTGGCTTGGGCACTCGGTGAATTCACCCCTCCACTTT

size: -
V: TRBV7-2
length: 13
J: TRBJ2-7
D: -
CDR3: CASSLSQTYEQYF
DNA: TGTGCCAGCAGCTTATCACAAACCTACGAGCAGTACTTC

size: few
V: TRBV7-8
length: 14
J: TRBJ1-2
D: TRBD1
CDR3: CASSLDRGSYGYTF
DNA: TGTGCCAGCAGCTTAGACAGGGGTAGCTATGGCTACACCTTC

size: few
V: TRBV25-1
length: 12
J: TRBJ2-7
D: -
CDR3: CASSDTTASTEF
DNA: TGTGCCAGCAGTGATACGACAGCCAGCACAGAATTC

size: -
V: TRBV5-4
length: 15
J: TRBJ2-6
D: -
CDR3: CASSPSSGGANVLTF
DNA: TGTGCCAGCAGCCCAAGCTCGGGGGGGGCCAACGTCCTGACTTTC

size: -
V: TRBV7-2
length: 15
J: TRBJ1-6
D: TRBD1
CDR3: CASSLIDRGYSPLHF
DNA: TGTGCCAGCAGCTTGATAGACAGGGGCTATTCACCCCTCCACTTT

size: -
V: TRBV10-3
length: 14
J: TRBJ2-1
D: -
CDR3: CAISLRDSYNEQFF
DNA: TGTGCCATCAGCCTCCGGGACTCCTACAATGAGCAGTTCTTC